This T cell receptor beta chain was captured by sequencing in a study of PD-1 blockade in classical Hodgkin lymphoma. Time point reported: cycle 4 day 1 (C4D1), after more than 5 weeks of nivolumab. After autologous stem cell transplantation all patients relapsed, and prior brentuximab vedotin exposure differed between cohorts. Here immunoSEQ multiplex PCR was the method, and the copy in TCRdb shows in-frame clones only, minus some. The sample lists tens of thousands of clones; 75% to 95% were seen once. The V and J ends lost 0 bases and 3 bases, in that order; junction bases with no gene match: 10. CDR3 size: 17 residues. Germline V lookup: CDR1 MGHRA, CDR2 YSYEKL.

The source material was peripheral blood mononuclear cells (PBMCs), sampled before the fourth cycle of nivolumab. This receptor was taken from a human donor with classical Hodgkin lymphoma. The chain combines TRBV4-1 with TRBJ2-5, with 7 bases lining up with TRBD1. The CDR3 sequence is CASSQDSSSQGKETQYF. The CDR3 DNA sequence: TGCGCCAGCAGCCAAGACTCGTCTTCACAGGGGAAAGAGACCCAGTACTTC.